The subject of this entry is one T cell receptor (beta chain). Tumor samples were obtained before definitive surgery or chemotherapy. CDR1 SGHNT and CDR2 YENEEA come from the germline V gene. Losses at the gene ends were 6 bases for V and 7 bases for J; bases not matched to a gene: 7. The CDR3 sequence is 15 residues long. TCRdb's table, derived via immunoSEQ multiplex PCR, lists solely in-frame clones and lacks some. Among about 8,600 clones, 55% to 75% were seen once, and the ten largest hold roughly 10%. The entry originates in a study of high-grade serous ovarian cancer treatment subgroups. This chain links TRBV11-3 with TRBJ2-1; TRBD2 agrees at 12 bases. This clonotype was obtained from a human donor with high-grade serous ovarian cancer. The sequenced sample was tumor tissue. The CDR3 reads CASSRLAGEFNEQFF. The CDR3 DNA reads as TGTGCCAGCAGTCGACTAGCGGGAGAATTTAATGAGCAGTTCTTC.